A single sample gave rise to the 26 T cell receptor beta chains below, sequenced in a study of long-term antiretroviral therapy in people with HIV. A v3.0 immunoSEQ assay was performed at survey level. Here immunoSEQ multiplex PCR was the method, and the copy in TCRdb shows in-frame clones only, minus some. The data show tens of thousands of clones, with 90% seen just once and 4% to 5.5% held by the top ten. The starting material was unsorted PBMCs, obtained just over 5 years after starting antiretroviral therapy. These TCRs come from a woman between 40 and 50 years old with HIV.

This chain uses TRBV14 with TRBJ1-1; TRBD1 is a possible D gene (6 bases). CDR3 length equals 16 residues. Trimming cost V 5 bases and J 4 bases, with 20 bases left between them. Germline assignment: CDR1 SGHDN and CDR2 FVKESK. CDR3 region: CASSGSRGGSRTEAFF. CDR3 bases: TGTGCCAGCAGCGGCTCCAGGGGAGGATCTCGCACTGAAGCTTTCTTT.

The chain has TRBV6-5 and TRBJ1-1; 8 bases are a match to TRBD1. The CDR3 sequence is 14 residues long. V lost 6 bases and J lost 2; bases outside the gene matches: 5. Germline values: CDR1 MNHEY, CDR2 SVGAGI. The CDR3 nucleotides are TGTGCCAGCAGCGTCGGACAGGGAAACACTGAAGCTTTCTTT. Protein: CASSVGQGNTEAFF.

The chain is built from TRBV7-9 and TRBJ2-7, with TRBD1 identical over 9 bases. From germline, CDR1 is SEHNR and CDR2 FQNEAQ (reference sequence). This CDR3 region has 17 residues. V trimming: 3 bases; J trimming: 2 bases; junction bases outside the gene matches: 11. The chain's CDR3 is CASSFSSGQGSTYEQYF. The CDR3 DNA reads as TGTGCCAGCAGCTTTTCCTCCGGACAGGGGAGCACCTACGAGCAGTACTTC.

The CDR3 protein is CASSEPGSGGHGYTF. CDR3 bases: TGTGCCAGCAGTGAACCCGGCTCAGGGGGTCATGGCTACACCTTC. This sequence joins TRBV25-1 and TRBJ1-2; 7 bases map to TRBD1. V shed 2 bases, J shed 6 bases, and the junction held 9 bases outside the gene matches. The CDR3 is 15 amino acids. CDR1 and CDR2 from the germline V gene are MGHDK and SYGVNS.

The chain is built from TRBV5-1 and TRBJ1-2; 7 bases map to TRBD1. V was pared by 3 bases and J by 5 bases, with 10 bases of the junction left unmatched. The CDR3 spans 15 residues. CDR1 is SGHRS, CDR2 YFSETQ, per germline. The chain's CDR3 is CASSSGGQPPYGYTF. The CDR3 region has the DNA TGCGCCAGCAGCTCGGGGGGACAGCCTCCTTATGGCTACACCTTC.

The chain links TRBV30 to TRBJ1-1, with D perhaps TRBD1 (5 bases). The CDR3 covers 13 residues. Germline CDR1 GTSNPN, CDR2 SVGIG (reference sequence). V lost 8 bases and J 1 base, leaving 14 bases between the germline ends. CDR3 sequence (DNA): TGTGCCCGCGCAGGGAATCGGAACACTGAAGCTTTCTTT. Amino acids: CARAGNRNTEAFF.

This chain uses TRBV18 with TRBJ2-7, with D uncertain. Germline CDR1 is KGHSH and CDR2 is LQKENI. CDR3 length: 15 amino acids. V was clipped by 3 bases and J by 4 bases, with 16 bases between them. The CDR3 region is CASSPSPRDVYEQYF. The DNA of the CDR3 is TGTGCCAGCTCACCGTCTCCTAGGGATGTATACGAGCAGTACTTC. The complete variable domain, with remaining parts taken from reference TRBV18 and TRBJ2-7, reads NAGVMQNPRHLVRRRGQEARLRCSPMKGHSHVYWYRQLPEEGLKFMVYLQKENIIDESGMPKERFSAEFPKEGPSILRIQQVVRGDSAAYFCASSPSPRDVYEQYFGPGTRLTVT.

This chain links TRBV18 with TRBJ2-7; 9 nucleotides align to TRBD1. The CDR3 sequence is 15 residues long. V lost 2 bases and J lost 4; bases outside the gene matches: 6. Germline-derived CDR1 and CDR2 are KGHSH and LQKENI. The CDR3 DNA follows: TGTGCCAGCTCACCAACCCCGGGACAGGGTTACGAGCAGTACTTC. This translates into CASSPTPGQGYEQYF.

This clone showed up just once. The chain employs TRBV27 and TRBJ2-7; 8 nucleotides line up with TRBD2. The CDR3 loop spans 17 amino acids. Trimming at V came to 2 bases and at J to 0 bases, leaving 9 bases not matched to a gene. Germline assignment: CDR1 MNHEY and CDR2 SMNVEV (reference sequence). This CDR3 reads CASSLGTRPTSSYEQYF. The CDR3 DNA follows: TGTGCCAGCAGTTTAGGGACTAGACCTACTAGCTCCTACGAGCAGTACTTC.

This clone was recorded a few times. The chain links TRBV7-2 to TRBJ2-2; possibly TRBD1 for D (6 bases). V lost 9 bases and J 3 bases, leaving 14 bases between the germline ends. In germline, CDR1 is SGHTA, CDR2 FQGNSA. This CDR3 contains 14 residues. The DNA for the CDR3 is TGTGCCAGTAAACAGGGTCCGGACACCGGGGAGCTGTTTTTT. Its translation is CASKQGPDTGELFF.

The V call is TRBV14, the J call TRBJ1-1; 11 positions agree with TRBD1. The CDR3 runs 15 residues. Germline trimming cut 1 base from V and 5 bases from J; bases unmatched to any gene: 3. From germline, CDR1 is SGHDN and CDR2 FVKESK. The CDR3: CASSQGDRGYTEAFF. The DNA for the CDR3 is TGTGCCAGCAGCCAAGGGGACAGGGGGTATACTGAAGCTTTCTTT.

This chain joins TRBV5-6 and TRBJ2-7; D is undetermined. Germline CDR1 reads SGHDT; CDR2 reads YYEEEE. This CDR3 comprises 12 residues. Trimming pared 2 bases from V and 5 bases from J, leaving 8 bases between. The CDR3 spells CASSFFGNEQYF. DNA of the CDR3: TGTGCCAGCAGCTTCTTTGGGAACGAGCAGTACTTC.

J is TRBJ2-1 and V is TRBV6-4; 12 bases match TRBD2. The CDR3 contains 15 residues. The germline gives CDR1 MRHNA, CDR2 SNTAGT. Trimming removed 8 bases from V and 1 base from J; junction bases left unmatched: 3. The CDR3 loop is CASAGTSGSYNEQFF. The CDR3, as DNA: TGTGCCAGCGCCGGGACTAGCGGGTCCTACAATGAGCAGTTCTTC.

This rearrangement joins TRBV7-2 to TRBJ2-1; 10 bases align to TRBD2. Germline lookup yields CDR1 SGHTA and CDR2 FQGNSA. Trimming took 4 bases from V and 1 from J; bases not matched to a gene: 1. The CDR3 length is 15 residues. The CDR3 DNA reads as TGTGCCAGCAGCTCGGGACTAGCGTCCTACAATGAGCAGTTCTTC. Translation: CASSSGLASYNEQFF.

V and J are TRBV5-4 and TRBJ2-7, with 12 nucleotides matching TRBD2. The V and J ends lost 2 bases and 7 bases, in that order; junction bases with no gene match: 4. Germline V gives CDR1 SGHNT, CDR2 YYREEE (reference sequence). CDR3 length equals 14 residues. CDR3 DNA: TGTGCCAGCAGCTTCCCGGGACTAGCGGGTGAGCAGTACTTC. It is translated as CASSFPGLAGEQYF.

The V call is TRBV13, the J call TRBJ2-1; 14 nucleotides match TRBD2. Germline CDR1 PRHDT, CDR2 FYEKMQ (reference sequence). CDR3 size: 17 residues. J was trimmed by 4 bases and V by 4 bases; bases with no gene match: 6. The CDR3 spells CASSSGLAGGLYNEQFF. The CDR3 region has the DNA TGTGCCAGCAGCTCCGGACTAGCGGGAGGCCTTTACAATGAGCAGTTCTTC.

This rearrangement joins TRBV7-9 to TRBJ2-1; 14 bases align to TRBD2. CDR3 length: 17 residues. Germline CDR1 is SEHNR and CDR2 is FQNEAQ (reference sequence). V was pared by 6 bases and J by 8 bases, with 12 bases of the junction left unmatched. The CDR3 nucleotides are TGTGCCAGCAGTTTTCCCCTGACTAGCGGGAGGGACGATGAGCAGTTCTTC. Translated: CASSFPLTSGRDDEQFF.

DNA for the CDR3: TGTGCCAGCAGCAATCAAGTCTACGAGCAGTACTTC. It codes for CASSNQVYEQYF. The chain is built from TRBV14 and TRBJ2-5; D call uncertain. With the DNA end fitting TRBJ2-7 better, the J assignment may be wrong. This CDR3 is built from 12 residues. Germline V gives CDR1 SGHDN, CDR2 FVKESK.

This rearrangement joins TRBV11-2 to TRBJ2-1; 9 bases are a match to TRBD1. This CDR3 region has 16 residues. Germline V lookup: CDR1 SGHAT, CDR2 FQNNGV. Losses at the gene ends were 0 bases for V and 7 bases for J; bases not matched to a gene: 7. The CDR3 DNA reads as TGTGCCAGCAGCTTAGAGGGGGGACAGGGAAAGAATGAGCAGTTCTTC. This codes for CASSLEGGQGKNEQFF.

CDR3 in amino acids: CASSLPPTETGELFF. In DNA form, the CDR3 reads TGTGCCAGCAGTTTGCCCCCGACGGAAACCGGGGAGCTGTTTTTT. The chain combines TRBV28 with TRBJ2-2; no clear D. There are 15 residues in the CDR3. Germline V lookup: CDR1 MDHEN, CDR2 SYDVKM. V was cut by 3 bases and J by 5 bases, with 13 bases left in between.

The chain combines TRBV5-4 with TRBJ2-4; TRBD2 matches at 7 bases. The junction had 5 bases not matched to a gene; V was cut back by 7 bases and J by 4 bases. Germline V gene sequence: CDR1 SGHNT, CDR2 YYREEE (reference sequence). This CDR3 has 13 amino acids. The CDR3 protein is CASESGEKNIQYF. In DNA form, the CDR3 reads TGTGCCAGCGAAAGCGGGGAAAAAAACATTCAGTACTTC. Together with reference TRBV5-4 and TRBJ2-4, the CDR3 gives the full variable domain: ETGVTQSPTHLIKTRGQQVTLRCSSQSGHNTVSWYQQALGQGPQFIFQYYREEENGRGNFPPRFSGLQFPNYSSELNVNALELDDSALYLCASESGEKNIQYFGAGTRLSVL.

The rearrangement links TRBV5-1 to TRBJ2-1; TRBD2 is a possible D gene (7 bases). Looked up from germline, CDR1 is SGHRS and CDR2 is YFSETQ. This CDR3 spans 17 amino acids. Trimming took 0 bases from V and 4 from J, leaving 17 bases between them. In nucleotides, the CDR3 is TGCGCCAGCAGCTTGGAGGGGGGGTGGGACGCTTACAATGAGCAGTTCTTC. Its protein is CASSLEGGWDAYNEQFF. Complete variable domain (other parts from reference TRBV5-1 and TRBJ2-1): KAGVTQTPRYLIKTRGQQVTLSCSPISGHRSVSWYQQTPGQGLQFLFEYFSETQRNKGNFPGRFSGRQFSNSRSEMNVSTLELGDSALYLCASSLEGGWDAYNEQFFGPGTRLTVL.

J is TRBJ1-5 and V is TRBV19; the D is unclear. The CDR3 extends over 15 amino acids. CDR1 and CDR2 from the germline V gene are LNHDA and SQIVND (reference sequence). V dropped 3 bases and J dropped 0 bases, with 9 bases sitting between them. CDR3 DNA: TGTGCCAGTAGTATCTTCGGGGTTAGCAATCAGCCCCAGCATTTT. The encoded protein is CASSIFGVSNQPQHF.

The rearrangement uses TRBV2 and TRBJ1-2, with 7 bases that match TRBD1. Germline V gene lookup returns CDR1 SNHLY and CDR2 FYNNEI. The length of the CDR3 is 14 residues. V gave up 1 base and J gave up 8 bases; unmatched junction bases: 7. CDR3 residues: CASSEEGGRRGYTF. The CDR3 DNA reads as TGTGCCAGCAGTGAAGAAGGGGGCAGAAGGGGCTACACCTTC.

The V call is TRBV11-2, the J call TRBJ2-1; D possibly corresponds to TRBD2 (6 bases). The CDR3 loop spans 16 amino acids. Trimming took off 4 bases at V and 4 bases at J, with 17 bases between the two ends. CDR1 and CDR2 from the germline V gene are SGHAT and FQNNGV. The CDR3: CASSSKPAGNYNEQFF. Written as DNA, the CDR3 is TGTGCCAGCAGCTCAAAGCCGGCGGGGAATTACAATGAGCAGTTCTTC. Supplemented by reference TRBV11-2 and TRBJ2-1, the full variable domain reads EAGVAQSPRYKIIEKRQSVAFWCNPISGHATLYWYQQILGQGPKLLIQFQNNGVVDDSQLPKDRFSAERLKGVDSTLKIQPAKLEDSAVYLCASSSKPAGNYNEQFFGPGTRLTVL.

The genes are TRBV5-5 and TRBJ2-7; 7 nucleotides match TRBD2. Per the germline V gene, CDR1 is SGHKS and CDR2 is YYEKEE (reference sequence). The CDR3 length is 15 residues. With 0 bases clipped from V and 0 bases from J, the junction kept 3 bases outside the gene matches. The CDR3 DNA reads TGTGCCAGCAGCTTGGGATTAGCGGGCTCCTACGAGCAGTACTTC. It specifies CASSLGLAGSYEQYF.